The source of this T cell receptor beta chain is a study of naive and memory T cell subsets. General observations from the study: This RNA-based method may be sensitive to activation-related transcript changes.

Ligated cDNA underwent four rounds of PCR with nested alpha and beta constant region primers and SP2. For blood and skin samples, reverse transcription used TCR alpha and beta constant primers. TCRdb redid the calling of the 5' RACE reads with MiXCR, one entry per CDR3 protein. This sample has about 56,000 distinct CDR3 sequences, with 7.6% found just once. Many counts were recorded for this clonotype. Its target is unknown. Germline V gene data show CDR1 as MNHEY and CDR2 as SVGAGI. Deletions cut 0 bases from V and 10 bases from J, with 12 bases between. There are 14 residues in the CDR3. TCR cDNA received a 3' ligated oligonucleotide that carried a UMI. Adult healthy volunteers gave 2.5 ml peripheral blood for whole-blood RNA. Reverse transcription used DNase-treated unsorted total RNA, aiming for roughly 1 to 1000 ng.

The receptor was isolated from a female donor in good health. The chain combines TRBV6-5 with TRBJ1-4, with a tentative D call TRBD1 (5 bases). This chain's CDR3 is CASSYSEGTRKLFF. The DNA for the CDR3 is TGTGCCAGCAGTTACTCGGAGGGGACGAGAAAACTGTTTTTT.